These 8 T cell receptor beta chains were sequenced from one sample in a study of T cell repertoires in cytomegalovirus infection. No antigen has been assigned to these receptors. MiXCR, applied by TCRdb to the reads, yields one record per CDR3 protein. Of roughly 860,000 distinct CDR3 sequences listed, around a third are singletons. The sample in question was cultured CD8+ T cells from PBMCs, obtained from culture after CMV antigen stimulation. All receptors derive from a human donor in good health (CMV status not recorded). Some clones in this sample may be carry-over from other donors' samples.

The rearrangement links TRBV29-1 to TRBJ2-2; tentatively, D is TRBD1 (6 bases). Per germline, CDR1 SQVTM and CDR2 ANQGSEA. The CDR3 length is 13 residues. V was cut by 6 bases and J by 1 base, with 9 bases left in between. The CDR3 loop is CSVPQGNTGELFF. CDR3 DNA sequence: TGCAGCGTCCCACAGGGGAACACCGGGGAGCTGTTTTTT.

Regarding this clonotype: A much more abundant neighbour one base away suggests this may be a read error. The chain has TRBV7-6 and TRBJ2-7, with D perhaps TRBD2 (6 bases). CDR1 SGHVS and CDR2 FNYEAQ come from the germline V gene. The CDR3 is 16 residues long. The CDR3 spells CASTLEPRLGAVEQYF. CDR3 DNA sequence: TGTGCCAGCACCTTAGAACCGAGACTAGGTGCTGTCGAGCAGTACTTC.

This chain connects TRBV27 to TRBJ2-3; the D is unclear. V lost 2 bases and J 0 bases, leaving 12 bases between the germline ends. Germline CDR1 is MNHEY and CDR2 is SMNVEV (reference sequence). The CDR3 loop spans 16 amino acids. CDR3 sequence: CASSLKGRSSTDTQYF. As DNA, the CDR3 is TGTGCCAGCAGTTTAAAGGGCAGGAGTAGCACAGATACGCAGTATTTT.

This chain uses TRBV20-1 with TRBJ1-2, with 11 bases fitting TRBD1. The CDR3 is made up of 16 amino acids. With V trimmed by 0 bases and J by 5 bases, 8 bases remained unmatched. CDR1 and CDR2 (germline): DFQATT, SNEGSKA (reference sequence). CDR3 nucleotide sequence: TGCAGTGCTAGAGATCGGGGGACAGGGGGTGCTTATGGCTACACCTTC. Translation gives CSARDRGTGGAYGYTF.

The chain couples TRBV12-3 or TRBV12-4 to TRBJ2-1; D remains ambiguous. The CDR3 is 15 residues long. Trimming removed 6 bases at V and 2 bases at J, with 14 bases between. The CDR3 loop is CASSPDNNPYNEQFF. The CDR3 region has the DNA TGTGCCAGCAGCCCCGACAACAACCCCTACAATGAGCAGTTCTTC.

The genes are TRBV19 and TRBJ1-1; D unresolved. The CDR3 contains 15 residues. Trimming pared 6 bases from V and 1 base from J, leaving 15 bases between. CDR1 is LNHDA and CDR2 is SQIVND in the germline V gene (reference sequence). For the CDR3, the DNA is TGTGCCAGTAGCCCCATTGACAAGGCGAACACTGAAGCTTTCTTT. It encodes CASSPIDKANTEAFF.

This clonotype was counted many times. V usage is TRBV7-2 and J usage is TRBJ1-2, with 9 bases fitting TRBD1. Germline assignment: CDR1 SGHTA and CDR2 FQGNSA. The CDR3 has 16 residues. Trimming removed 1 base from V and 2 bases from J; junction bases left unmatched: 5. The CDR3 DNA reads TGTGCCAGCAGCTTAGGGACAGGGGTCTTCAACTATGGCTACACCTTC. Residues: CASSLGTGVFNYGYTF.

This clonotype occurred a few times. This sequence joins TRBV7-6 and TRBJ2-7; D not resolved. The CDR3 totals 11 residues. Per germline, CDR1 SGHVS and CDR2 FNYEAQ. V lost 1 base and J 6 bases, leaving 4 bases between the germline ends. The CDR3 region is CASSLDGEQYF. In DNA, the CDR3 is TGTGCCAGCAGCTTAGATGGCGAGCAGTACTTC.